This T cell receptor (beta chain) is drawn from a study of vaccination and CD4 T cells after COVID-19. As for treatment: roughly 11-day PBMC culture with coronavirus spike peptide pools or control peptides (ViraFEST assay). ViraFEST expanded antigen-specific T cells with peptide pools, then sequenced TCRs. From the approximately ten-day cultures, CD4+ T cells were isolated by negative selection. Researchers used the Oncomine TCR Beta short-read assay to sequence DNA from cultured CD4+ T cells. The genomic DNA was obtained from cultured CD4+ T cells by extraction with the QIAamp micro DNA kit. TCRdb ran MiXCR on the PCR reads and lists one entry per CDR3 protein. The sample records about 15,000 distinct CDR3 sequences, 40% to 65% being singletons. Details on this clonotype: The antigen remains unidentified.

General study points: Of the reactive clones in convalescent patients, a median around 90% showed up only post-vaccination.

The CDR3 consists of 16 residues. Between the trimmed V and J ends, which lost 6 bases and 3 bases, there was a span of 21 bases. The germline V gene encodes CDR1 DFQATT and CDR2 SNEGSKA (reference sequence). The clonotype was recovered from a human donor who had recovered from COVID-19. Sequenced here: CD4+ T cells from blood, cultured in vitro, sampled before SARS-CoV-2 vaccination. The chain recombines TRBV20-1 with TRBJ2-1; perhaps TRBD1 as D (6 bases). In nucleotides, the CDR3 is TGCAGTGCCCTGGATCCCCTGAGGGGGAGCTACAATGAGCAGTTCTTC. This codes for CSALDPLRGSYNEQFF.